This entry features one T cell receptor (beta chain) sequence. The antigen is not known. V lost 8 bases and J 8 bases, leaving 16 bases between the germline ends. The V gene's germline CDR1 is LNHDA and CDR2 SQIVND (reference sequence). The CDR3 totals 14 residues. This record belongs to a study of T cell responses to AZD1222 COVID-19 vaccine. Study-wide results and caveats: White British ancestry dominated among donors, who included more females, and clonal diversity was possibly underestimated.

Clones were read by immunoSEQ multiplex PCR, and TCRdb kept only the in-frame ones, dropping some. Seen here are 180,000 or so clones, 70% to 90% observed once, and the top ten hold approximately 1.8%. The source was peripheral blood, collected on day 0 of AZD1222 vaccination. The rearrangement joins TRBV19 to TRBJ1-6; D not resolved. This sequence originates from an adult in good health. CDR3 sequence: CASSQEGSYSPLHF. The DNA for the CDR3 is TGTGCCAGTTCCCAGGAGGGATCCTATTCACCCCTCCACTTT. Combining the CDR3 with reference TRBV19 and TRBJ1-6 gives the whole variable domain DGGITQSPKYLFRKEGQNVTLSCEQNLNHDAMYWYRQDPGQGLRLIYYSQIVNDFQKGDIAEGYSVSREKKESFPLTVTSAQKNPTAFYLCASSQEGSYSPLHFGNGTRLTVT.